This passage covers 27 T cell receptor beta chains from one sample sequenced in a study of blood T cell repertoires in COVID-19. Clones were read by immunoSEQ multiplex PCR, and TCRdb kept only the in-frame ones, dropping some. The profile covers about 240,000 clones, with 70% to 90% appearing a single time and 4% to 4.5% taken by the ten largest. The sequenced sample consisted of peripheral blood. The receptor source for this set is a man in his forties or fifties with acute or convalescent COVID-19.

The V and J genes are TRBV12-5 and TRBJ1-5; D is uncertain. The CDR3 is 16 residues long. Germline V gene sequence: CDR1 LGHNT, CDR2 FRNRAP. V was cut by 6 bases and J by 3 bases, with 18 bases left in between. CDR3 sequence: CASGPPSRGDNQPQHF. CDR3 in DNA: TGTGCTAGTGGACCTCCTAGTCGGGGTGACAATCAGCCCCAGCATTTT. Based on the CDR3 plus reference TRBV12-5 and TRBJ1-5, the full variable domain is DARVTQTPRHKVTEMGQEVTMRCQPILGHNTVFWYRQTMMQGLELLAYFRNRAPLDDSGMPKDRFSAEMPDATLATLKIQPSEPRDSAVYFCASGPPSRGDNQPQHFGDGTRLSIL.

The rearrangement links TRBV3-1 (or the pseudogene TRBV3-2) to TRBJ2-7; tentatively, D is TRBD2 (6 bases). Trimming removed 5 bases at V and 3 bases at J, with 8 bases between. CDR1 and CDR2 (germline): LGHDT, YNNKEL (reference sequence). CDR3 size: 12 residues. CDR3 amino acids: CASSIGGYEQYF. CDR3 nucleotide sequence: TGTGCCAGCAGCATCGGGGGCTACGAGCAGTACTTC.

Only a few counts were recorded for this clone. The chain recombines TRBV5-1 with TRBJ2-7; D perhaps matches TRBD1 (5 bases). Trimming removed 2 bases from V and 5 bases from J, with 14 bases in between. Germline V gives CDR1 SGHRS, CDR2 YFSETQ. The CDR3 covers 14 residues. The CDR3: CASSLDGAGDEQYF. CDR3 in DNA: TGCGCCAGCAGCTTAGATGGGGCTGGGGACGAGCAGTACTTC.

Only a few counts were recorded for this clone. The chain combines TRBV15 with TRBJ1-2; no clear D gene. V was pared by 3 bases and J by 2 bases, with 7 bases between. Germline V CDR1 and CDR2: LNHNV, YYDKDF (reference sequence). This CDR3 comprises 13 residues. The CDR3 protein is CATSRRGNYGYTF. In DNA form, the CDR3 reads TGTGCCACCAGCAGGCGGGGAAACTATGGCTACACCTTC.

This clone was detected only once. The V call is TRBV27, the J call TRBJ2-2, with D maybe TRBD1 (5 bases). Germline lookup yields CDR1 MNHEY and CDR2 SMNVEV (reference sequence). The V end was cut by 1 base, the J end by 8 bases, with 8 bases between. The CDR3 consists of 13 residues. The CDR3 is CASSLYRQGELFF. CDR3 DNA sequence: TGTGCCAGCAGTTTATACAGACAGGGGGAGCTGTTTTTT.

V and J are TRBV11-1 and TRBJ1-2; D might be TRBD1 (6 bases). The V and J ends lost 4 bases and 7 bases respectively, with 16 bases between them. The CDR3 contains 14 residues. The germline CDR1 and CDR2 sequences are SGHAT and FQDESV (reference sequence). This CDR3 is CASSSPRDNSGYTF. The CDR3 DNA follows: TGTGCCAGCAGCTCCCCCCGGGACAATTCTGGCTACACCTTC.

The CDR3 sequence: CASSLNPPSGLYNEQFF. DNA for the CDR3: TGTGCCAGCAGCTTAAACCCACCTAGCGGGCTTTACAATGAGCAGTTCTTC. The rearrangement uses TRBV7-3 and TRBJ2-1; 8 bases are a match to TRBD2. Germline V CDR1 and CDR2: SGHTA, FQGTGA. The V gene end was trimmed by 1 base and the J gene end by 4 bases; junction bases not matched to a gene: 9. This CDR3 has 17 residues.

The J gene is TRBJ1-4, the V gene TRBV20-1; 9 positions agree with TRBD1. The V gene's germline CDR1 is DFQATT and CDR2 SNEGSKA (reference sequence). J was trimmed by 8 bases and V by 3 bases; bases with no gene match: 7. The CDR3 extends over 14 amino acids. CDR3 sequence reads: CSASRGTGLEKLFF. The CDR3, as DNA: TGCAGTGCTAGTAGGGGGACAGGGCTCGAAAAACTGTTTTTT.

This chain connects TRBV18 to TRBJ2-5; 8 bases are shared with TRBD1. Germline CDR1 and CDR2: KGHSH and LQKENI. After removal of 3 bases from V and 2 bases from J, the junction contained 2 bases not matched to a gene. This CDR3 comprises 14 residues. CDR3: CASSPGQGQETQYF. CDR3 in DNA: TGTGCCAGCTCACCCGGACAGGGTCAAGAGACCCAGTACTTC. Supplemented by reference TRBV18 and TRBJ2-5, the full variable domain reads NAGVMQNPRHLVRRRGQEARLRCSPMKGHSHVYWYRQLPEEGLKFMVYLQKENIIDESGMPKERFSAEFPKEGPSILRIQQVVRGDSAAYFCASSPGQGQETQYFGPGTRLLVL.

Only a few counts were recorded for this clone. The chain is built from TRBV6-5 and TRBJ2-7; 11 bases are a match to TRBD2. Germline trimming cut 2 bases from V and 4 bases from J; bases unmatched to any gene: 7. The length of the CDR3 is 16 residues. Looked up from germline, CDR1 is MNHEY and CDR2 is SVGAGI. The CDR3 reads CASSYGLSGRAYEQYF. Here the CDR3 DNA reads TGTGCCAGCAGTTACGGGCTTAGCGGGAGGGCTTACGAGCAGTACTTC.

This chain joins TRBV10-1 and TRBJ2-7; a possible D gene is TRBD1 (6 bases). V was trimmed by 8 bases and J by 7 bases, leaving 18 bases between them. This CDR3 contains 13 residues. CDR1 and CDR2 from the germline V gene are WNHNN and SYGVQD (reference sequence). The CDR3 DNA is TGCGCCAGCCCCAACAGGGAACCGCAAGAGCAGTACTTC. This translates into CASPNREPQEQYF.

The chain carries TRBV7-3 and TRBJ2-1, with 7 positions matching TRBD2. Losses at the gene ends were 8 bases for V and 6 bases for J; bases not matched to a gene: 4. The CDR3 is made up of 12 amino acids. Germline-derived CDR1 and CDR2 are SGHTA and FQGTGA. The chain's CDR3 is CASGEGGNEQFF. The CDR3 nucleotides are TGTGCCAGCGGGGAGGGTGGCAATGAGCAGTTCTTC. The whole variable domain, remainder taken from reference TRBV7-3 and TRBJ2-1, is GAGVSQTPSNKVTEKGKYVELRCDPISGHTALYWYRQSLGQGPEFLIYFQGTGAADDSGLPNDRFFAVRPEGSVSTLKIQRTERGDSAVYLCASGEGGNEQFFGPGTRLTVL.

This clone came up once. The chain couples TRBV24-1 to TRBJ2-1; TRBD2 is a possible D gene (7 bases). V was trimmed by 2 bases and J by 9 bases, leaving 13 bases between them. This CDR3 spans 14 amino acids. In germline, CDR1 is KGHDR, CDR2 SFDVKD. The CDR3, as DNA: TGTGCCACCAGTGATTCTGGACGGGGGGCTGAGCAGTTCTTC. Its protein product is CATSDSGRGAEQFF.

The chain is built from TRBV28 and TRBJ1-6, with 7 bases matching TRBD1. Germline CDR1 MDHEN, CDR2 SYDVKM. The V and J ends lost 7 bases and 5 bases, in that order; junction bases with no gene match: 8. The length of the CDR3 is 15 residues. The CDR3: CASKPGQVNNSPLHF. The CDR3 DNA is TGTGCCAGCAAGCCCGGACAGGTGAATAATTCACCCCTCCACTTT.

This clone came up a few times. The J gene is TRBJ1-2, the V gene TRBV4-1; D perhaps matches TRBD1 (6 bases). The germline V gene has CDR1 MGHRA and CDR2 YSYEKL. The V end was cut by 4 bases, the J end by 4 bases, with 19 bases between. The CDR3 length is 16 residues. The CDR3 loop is CASSPREGGGSYGYTF. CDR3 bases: TGCGCCAGCAGCCCTCGCGAGGGGGGAGGGAGCTATGGCTACACCTTC.

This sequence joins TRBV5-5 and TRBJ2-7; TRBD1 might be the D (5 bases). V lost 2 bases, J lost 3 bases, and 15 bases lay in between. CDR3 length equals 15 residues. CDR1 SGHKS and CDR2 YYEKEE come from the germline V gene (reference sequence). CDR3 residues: CASSFGAVGIYEQYF. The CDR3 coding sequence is TGTGCCAGCAGCTTTGGGGCAGTCGGCATCTACGAGCAGTACTTC.

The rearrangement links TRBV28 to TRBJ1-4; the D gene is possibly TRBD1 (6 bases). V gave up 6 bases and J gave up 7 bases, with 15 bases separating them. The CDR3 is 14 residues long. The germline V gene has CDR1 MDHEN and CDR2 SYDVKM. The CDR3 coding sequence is TGTGCCAGCAGGCTACAGGGAGTCGGTGAAAAACTGTTTTTT. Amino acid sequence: CASRLQGVGEKLFF.

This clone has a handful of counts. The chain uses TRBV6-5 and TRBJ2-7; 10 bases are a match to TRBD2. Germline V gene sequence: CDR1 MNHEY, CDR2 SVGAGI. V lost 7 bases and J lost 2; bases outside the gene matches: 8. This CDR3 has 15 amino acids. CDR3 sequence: CASTLSGGTTYEQYF. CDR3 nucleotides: TGTGCCAGCACTCTTAGCGGGGGGACGACCTACGAGCAGTACTTC.

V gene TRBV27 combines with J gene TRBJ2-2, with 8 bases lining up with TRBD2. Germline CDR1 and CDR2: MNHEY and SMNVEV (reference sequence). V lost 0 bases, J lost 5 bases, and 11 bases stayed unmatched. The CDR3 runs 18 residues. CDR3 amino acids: CASSLSRVLAGGTGELFF. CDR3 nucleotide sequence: TGTGCCAGCAGTTTATCCAGAGTTCTAGCGGGTGGAACCGGGGAGCTGTTTTTT.

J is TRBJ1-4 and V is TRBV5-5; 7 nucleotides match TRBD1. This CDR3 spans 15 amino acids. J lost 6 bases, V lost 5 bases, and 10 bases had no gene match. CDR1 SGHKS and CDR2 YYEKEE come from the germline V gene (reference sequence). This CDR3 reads CASRLSQGDYEKLFF. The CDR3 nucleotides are TGTGCCAGCAGGCTTAGCCAGGGGGACTATGAAAAACTGTTTTTT.

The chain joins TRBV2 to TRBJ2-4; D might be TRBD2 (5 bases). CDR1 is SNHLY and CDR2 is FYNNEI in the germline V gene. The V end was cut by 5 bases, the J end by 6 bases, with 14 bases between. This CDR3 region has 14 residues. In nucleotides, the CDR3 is TGTGCCAGCAGTAAGGAGGTCGGATCAAACATTCAGTACTTC. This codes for CASSKEVGSNIQYF. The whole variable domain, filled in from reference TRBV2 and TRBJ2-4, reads EPEVTQTPSHQVTQMGQEVILRCVPISNHLYFYWYRQILGQKVEFLVSFYNNEISEKSEIFDDQFSVERPDGSNFTLKIRSTKLEDSAMYFCASSKEVGSNIQYFGAGTRLSVL.

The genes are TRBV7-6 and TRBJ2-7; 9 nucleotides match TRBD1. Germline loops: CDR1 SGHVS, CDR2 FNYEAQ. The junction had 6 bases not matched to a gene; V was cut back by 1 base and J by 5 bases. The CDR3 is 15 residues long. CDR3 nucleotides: TGTGCCAGCAGCTTAGGGGGACAGGGTTTCCACGAGCAGTACTTC. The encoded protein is CASSLGGQGFHEQYF.

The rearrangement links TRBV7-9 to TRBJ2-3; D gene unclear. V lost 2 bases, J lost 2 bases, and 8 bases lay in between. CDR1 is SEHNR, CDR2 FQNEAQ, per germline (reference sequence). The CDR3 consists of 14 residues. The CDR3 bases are TGTGCCAGCAGCTTAATCAGTCACACAGATACGCAGTATTTT. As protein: CASSLISHTDTQYF. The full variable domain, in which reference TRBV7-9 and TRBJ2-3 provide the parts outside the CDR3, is DTGVSQNPRHKITKRGQNVTFRCDPISEHNRLYWYRQTLGQGPEFLTYFQNEAQLEKSRLLSDRFSAERPKGSFSTLEIQRTEQGDSAMYLCASSLISHTDTQYFGPGTRLTVL.

Written as DNA, the CDR3 is TGCGCCAGCAGCGGGGGGACAGAAGACACTGAAGCTTTCTTT. It specifies CASSGGTEDTEAFF. The chain links TRBV5-1 to TRBJ1-1; 7 bases fit TRBD1. The V segment lost 4 bases and the J segment 3 bases; nucleotides outside the gene matches: 6. The germline V gene has CDR1 SGHRS and CDR2 YFSETQ. This CDR3 region has 14 residues.

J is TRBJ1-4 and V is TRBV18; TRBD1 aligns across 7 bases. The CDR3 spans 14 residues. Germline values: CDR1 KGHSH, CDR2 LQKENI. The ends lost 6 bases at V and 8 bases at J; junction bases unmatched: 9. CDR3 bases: TGTGCCAGCTCCCACGACAGGGTGAGCGAAAAACTGTTTTTT. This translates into CASSHDRVSEKLFF.

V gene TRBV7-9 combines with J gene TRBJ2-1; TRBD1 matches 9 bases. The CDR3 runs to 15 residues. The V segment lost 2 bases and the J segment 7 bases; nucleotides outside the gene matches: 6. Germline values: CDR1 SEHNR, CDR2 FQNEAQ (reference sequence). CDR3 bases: TGTGCCAGCAGCTTATCGACAGGGGGAAAAAATGAGCAGTTCTTC. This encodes CASSLSTGGKNEQFF. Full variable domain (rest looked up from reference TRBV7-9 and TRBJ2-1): DTGVSQNPRHKITKRGQNVTFRCDPISEHNRLYWYRQTLGQGPEFLTYFQNEAQLEKSRLLSDRFSAERPKGSFSTLEIQRTEQGDSAMYLCASSLSTGGKNEQFFGPGTRLTVL.

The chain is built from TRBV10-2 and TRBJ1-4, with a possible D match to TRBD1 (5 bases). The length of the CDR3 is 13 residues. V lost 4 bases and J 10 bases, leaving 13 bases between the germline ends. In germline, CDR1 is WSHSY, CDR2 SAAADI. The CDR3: CASSGAGYVKLFF. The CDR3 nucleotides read TGCGCCAGCAGTGGTGCAGGGTACGTAAAACTGTTTTTT.